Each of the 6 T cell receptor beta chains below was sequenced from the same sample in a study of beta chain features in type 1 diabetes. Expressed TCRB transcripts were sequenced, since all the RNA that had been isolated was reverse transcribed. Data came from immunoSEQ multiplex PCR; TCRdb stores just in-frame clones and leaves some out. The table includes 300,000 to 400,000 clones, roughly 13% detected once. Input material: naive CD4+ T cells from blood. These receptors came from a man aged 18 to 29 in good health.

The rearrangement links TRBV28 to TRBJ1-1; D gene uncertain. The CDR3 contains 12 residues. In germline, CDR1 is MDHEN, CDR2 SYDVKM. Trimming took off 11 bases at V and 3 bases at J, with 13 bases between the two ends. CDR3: CAARVPDTEAFF. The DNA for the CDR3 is TGTGCCGCGAGGGTTCCTGACACTGAAGCTTTCTTT.

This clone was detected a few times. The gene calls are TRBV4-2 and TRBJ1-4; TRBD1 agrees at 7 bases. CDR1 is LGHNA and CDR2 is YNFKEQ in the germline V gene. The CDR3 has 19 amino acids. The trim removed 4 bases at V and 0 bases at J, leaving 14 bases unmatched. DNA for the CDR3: TGTGCCAGCAGCCCGGATAACTTACAGGGGACTGCAACTAATGAAAAACTGTTTTTT. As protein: CASSPDNLQGTATNEKLFF.

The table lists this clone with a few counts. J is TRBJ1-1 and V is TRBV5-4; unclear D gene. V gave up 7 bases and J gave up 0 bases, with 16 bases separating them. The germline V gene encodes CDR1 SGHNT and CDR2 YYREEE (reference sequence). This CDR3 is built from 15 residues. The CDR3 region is CASQLNGGVNTEAFF. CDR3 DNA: TGTGCCAGCCAACTAAACGGAGGCGTGAACACTGAAGCTTTCTTT.

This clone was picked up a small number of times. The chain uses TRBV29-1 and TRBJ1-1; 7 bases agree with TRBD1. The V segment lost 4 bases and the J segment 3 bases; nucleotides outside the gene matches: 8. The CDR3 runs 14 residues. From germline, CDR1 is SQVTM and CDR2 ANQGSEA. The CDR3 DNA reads TGCAGCGTTGTTCGGCAGGGGGTTTACACTGAAGCTTTCTTT. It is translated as CSVVRQGVYTEAFF.

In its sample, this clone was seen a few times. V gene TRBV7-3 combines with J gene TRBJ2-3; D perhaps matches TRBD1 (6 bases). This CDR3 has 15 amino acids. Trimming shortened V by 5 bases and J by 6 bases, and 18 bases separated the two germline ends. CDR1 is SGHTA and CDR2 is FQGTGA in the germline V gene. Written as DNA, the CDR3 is TGTGCCAGCAGCCAAATGGCAGGGGCAAGGGATACGCAGTATTTT. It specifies CASSQMAGARDTQYF.

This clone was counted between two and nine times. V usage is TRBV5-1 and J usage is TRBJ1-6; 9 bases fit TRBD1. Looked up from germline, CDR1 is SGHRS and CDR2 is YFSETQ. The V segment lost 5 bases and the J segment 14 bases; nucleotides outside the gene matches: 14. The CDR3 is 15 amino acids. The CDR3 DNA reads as TGCGCCAGCAGTCCTTCCCCGGGACAGGGTGAATCCCTCCACTTT. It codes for CASSPSPGQGESLHF.